A selection of T cell receptor beta chains follows, all from one sample in a study of T-cell memory formation after mild COVID-19. Each CDR3 protein gets one entry after TCRdb re-called the 5' RACE reads with MiXCR. In the table there are about 240,000 distinct CDR3 sequences, roughly 10% of which are singletons. The sample taken for sequencing was PBMCs or a T cell subset sorted from them (not recorded which). The receptors were sampled from a man aged 18-30 years who had mild COVID-19 (a few samples of this study predate the infection). Cell type and time point are not known. Both conserved end residues are part of each CDR3. The D gene is left open where the match is weak. Some rows mark clone size as missing; the rest say once, few, many or name a class of expanded clone.

size,D,V,J,DNA,CDR3
few,-,TRBV6-2/TRBV6-3,TRBJ2-5,TGTGCCAGCAGATGGGGGGGCGCGGTTGAGACCCAGTACTTC,CASRWGGAVETQYF
few,TRBD2,TRBV9,TRBJ2-5,TGTGCCAGCAGCGTAGGGGCTAGCGGGGGCCCACAAGAGACCCAGTACTTC,CASSVGASGGPQETQYF
few,-,TRBV20-1,TRBJ2-3,TGCAGTGCTATTAGACCCACGAGCACAGATACGCAGTATTTT,CSAIRPTSTDTQYF
many,-,TRBV9,TRBJ1-5,TGTGCCAGCAGCTTTGGACACAATCAGCCCCAGCATTTT,CASSFGHNQPQHF
few,TRBD2,TRBV7-8,TRBJ2-3,TGTGCCAGCAGCTTACGGACTAGCGGGGGCCCCCTCACAGATACGCAGTATTTT,CASSLRTSGGPLTDTQYF
-,-,TRBV12-3/TRBV12-4,TRBJ1-4,TGTGCCAGCAGGGTAGGCCGGCTTGAAAAACTGTTTTTT,CASRVGRLEKLFF
-,-,TRBV12-3/TRBV12-4,TRBJ2-3,TGTGCCAGCGGCTCAGCGGATACGCAGTATTTT,CASGSADTQYF
-,-,TRBV7-3,TRBJ2-1,TGTGCCAGCAGCCCAGGGGCTAGCCTCGATGAGCAGTTCTTC,CASSPGASLDEQFF
few,-,TRBV20-1,TRBJ1-1,TGCAGTGCTAGTCCTGGCAGCGCGAACACTGAAGCTTTCTTT,CSASPGSANTEAFF
-,TRBD2,TRBV6-5,TRBJ2-5,TGTGCCAGCAGTTACTCGATCCCCCTCTGGACTAGCGGGGGGCAAGAGACCCAGTACTTC,CASSYSIPLWTSGGQETQYF
-,TRBD1,TRBV5-4,TRBJ2-1,TGTGCCAGCAGGGGCGGACAGGAGACATACAATGAGCAGTTCTTC,CASRGGQETYNEQFF
few,-,TRBV5-1,TRBJ1-1,TGCGCCAGCAGCTTGTCCGGGCACCCAACTGAAGCTTTCTTT,CASSLSGHPTEAFF
once,-,TRBV12-3/TRBV12-4,TRBJ2-1,TGTGCCAGCAATAGGGGGGAGTATGAGCAGTTCTTC,CASNRGEYEQFF
few,TRBD1,TRBV7-2,TRBJ2-3,TGTGCCAGCAGCTTGGGACAGCTAGCAGATACGCAGTATTTT,CASSLGQLADTQYF
-,-,TRBV2,TRBJ1-5,TGTGCCAGCAGTGATCCCGGACAGCGTCACCATCAGCCCCAGCATTTT,CASSDPGQRHHQPQHF
-,-,TRBV5-1,TRBJ1-1,TGCGCCAGCAGCTTGAGACCGGGTGAAGCTTTCTTT,CASSLRPGEAFF
many,TRBD1,TRBV19,TRBJ2-7,TGTGCCAGTAGTTTCCGGGACAGCTCCTACGAGCAGTACTTC,CASSFRDSSYEQYF
-,-,TRBV5-4,TRBJ2-7,TGTGCCAGCAGCTTGGAACTGGTCCAGGGTGGCGAGCAGTACTTC,CASSLELVQGGEQYF
many,-,TRBV7-2,TRBJ2-3,TGTGCCACTCACGGGGGGCGGGATACGCAGTATTTT,CATHGGRDTQYF
many,-,TRBV7-8,TRBJ2-2,TGTGCCAGCAGCTTATTGCATAACACCGGGGAGCTGTTTTTT,CASSLLHNTGELFF
few,-,TRBV10-3,TRBJ2-2,TGTGCCATCACGCCGGACCAGAACACCGGGGAGCTGTTTTTT,CAITPDQNTGELFF
few,-,TRBV6-6,TRBJ1-6,TGTGCCAGCAGTTACGGGGAGCCCTATAATTCACCCCTCCACTTT,CASSYGEPYNSPLHF
few,TRBD1,TRBV7-6,TRBJ2-3,TGTGCCAGCAGTTTCACAGGGGGCCTTGGCACAGATACGCAGTATTTT,CASSFTGGLGTDTQYF
-,TRBD2,TRBV20-1,TRBJ2-3,TGCAGTGCTAGAGGGAAAGTAGCGGGGGGGCGCGGCACAGATACGCAGTATTTT,CSARGKVAGGRGTDTQYF
-,-,TRBV14,TRBJ1-6,TGTGCCAGCAGCCAATGGGGCGGTATTAATTCACCCCTCCACTTT,CASSQWGGINSPLHF
few,-,TRBV6-1,TRBJ1-5,TGTGCCAGCAGTGAACGCAGGGCCTTAAATCAGCCCCAGCATTTT,CASSERRALNQPQHF
-,TRBD2,TRBV7-2,TRBJ2-3,TGTGCCAGCAGCTCCCTAGCGGGGGGTGTGGGAGATACGCAGTATTTT,CASSSLAGGVGDTQYF
few,-,TRBV2,TRBJ2-7,TGTGCCAGCAGTGAATATGGCGGGACCCATTTC,CASSEYGGTHF
few,-,TRBV6-1,TRBJ1-2,TGTGCCAGCAGCCACAGGGAATCGGGCTACACCTTC,CASSHRESGYTF
few,TRBD1,TRBV19,TRBJ2-3,TGTGCCAGTAGTATCCTCACAGGGGGGCCAGATACGCAGTATTTT,CASSILTGGPDTQYF
few,-,TRBV7-2,TRBJ2-1,TGTGCCAGCAGCTTCGACAGTAACTATGAGCAGTTCTTC,CASSFDSNYEQFF
few,TRBD2,TRBV5-1,TRBJ2-5,TGCGCCAGCAGCTTGACTACTAGCGGAGAGACCCAGTACTTC,CASSLTTSGETQYF
-,-,TRBV6-6,TRBJ2-3,TGTGCCAGCAGTTACTCCCGGGGCCGGGATACGCAGTATTTT,CASSYSRGRDTQYF
-,-,TRBV5-1,TRBJ2-1,TGCGCCAGCAGCTACAGGGAGAGCTCCTACAATGAGCAGTTCTTC,CASSYRESSYNEQFF
-,-,TRBV7-2,TRBJ2-7,TGTGCCAGCAGCTTAGCCCCCCAGAGGGTCCCCTACGAGCAGTACTTC,CASSLAPQRVPYEQYF
few,-,TRBV29-1,TRBJ1-1,TGCAGCGTGAGCCCAGGGGCTGAAGCTTTCTTT,CSVSPGAEAFF
few,-,TRBV4-3,TRBJ1-2,TGCGCCAGCAGCCAAGAAATCGGGAGGGGGAACTATGGCTACACCTTC,CASSQEIGRGNYGYTF
few,-,TRBV7-3,TRBJ2-2,TGTGCCAGCAGCTCCTCCCGCCTGGAGCTGTTTTTT,CASSSSRLELFF
-,-,TRBV20-1,TRBJ2-5,TGCAGTGCTTTCCACATGGCTGAAGAGACCCAGTACTTC,CSAFHMAEETQYF
-,-,TRBV6-1,TRBJ2-3,TGTGCCAGCAACCCTGATAGCACAGATACGCAGTATTTT,CASNPDSTDTQYF
few,-,TRBV12-3/TRBV12-4,TRBJ1-1,TGTGCCAGCAGCACGGACACCAAAGCTTTCTTT,CASSTDTKAFF
-,-,TRBV11-2,TRBJ2-1,TGTGCCAGCAGCGGAAACAGGGATGAGCAGTTCTTC,CASSGNRDEQFF
few,TRBD1,TRBV20-1,TRBJ1-1,TGCAGTGCGCCGGACAGGGGAGAGATACAAGCTTTCTTT,CSAPDRGEIQAFF
few,TRBD1,TRBV6-1,TRBJ2-5,TGTGCCAGCAGTGGACAGGGTCAGGCGGTTGAGGAGACCCAGTACTTC,CASSGQGQAVEETQYF
many,TRBD1,TRBV20-1,TRBJ1-1,TGCAGTGCGACAGGACAGGGGGCGAGGACTGAAGCTTTCTTT,CSATGQGARTEAFF
many,-,TRBV7-2,TRBJ2-1,TGTGCCAGCAGCAGACAGGAATACAATGAGCAGTTCTTC,CASSRQEYNEQFF
-,TRBD2,TRBV12-3/TRBV12-4,TRBJ2-5,TGTGCCAGCAGCCGACTAGCGGGGGGGTTAGAGACCCAGTACTTC,CASSRLAGGLETQYF
-,TRBD2,TRBV9,TRBJ2-5,TGTGCCAGCAGCGAGGCACTAGCGGGGGGCGTTTCCTCCCAAGAGACCCAGTACTTC,CASSEALAGGVSSQETQYF
-,TRBD2,TRBV4-2,TRBJ2-1,TGTGCCAGCAGCCAGACTAGCGGGGACCATTCCAATGAGCAGTTCTTC,CASSQTSGDHSNEQFF
-,-,TRBV12-3/TRBV12-4,TRBJ1-5,TGTGCCAGCAGTTCCCTAGAGAATCAGCCCCAGCATTTT,CASSSLENQPQHF
-,-,TRBV5-1,TRBJ2-6,TGCGCCAGCAGCCTTCGGGGTACCGGGGCCAACGTCCTGACTTTC,CASSLRGTGANVLTF
many,TRBD1,TRBV7-6,TRBJ2-1,TGTGCCAGCAGCTTCGGACAGGGCTCCTACAATGAGCAGTTCTTC,CASSFGQGSYNEQFF
many,-,TRBV6-5,TRBJ2-5,TGTGCCAGCACCCGAGGGGAGCAAGAGACCCAGTACTTC,CASTRGEQETQYF